This T cell receptor beta chain emerged from a study of cytomegalovirus exposure and HLA in healthy donors. Study-wide results and limits: Despite most TCR sequences being rare, some public TCRs occurred in many donors.

About this clone: Its antigen is not known.

Assay used: immunoSEQ multiplex PCR; TCRdb lists only in-frame clones, some missing. Of approximately 60,000 clones listed, around 90% are singletons. The CDR3 consists of 16 residues. V lost 3 bases, J lost 3 bases, and 4 bases stayed unmatched. Germline V gene sequence: CDR1 SGHRS, CDR2 YFSETQ. The gene calls are TRBV5-1 and TRBJ2-3, with 13 bases matching TRBD2. This sequence was found in a man aged 18 to 35 in good health and CMV-seronegative. Specimen: PBMCs. The DNA for the CDR3 is TGCGCCAGCAGCTCTTCGGGACTAGCGGGGACAGATACGCAGTATTTT. It codes for CASSSSGLAGTDTQYF. Based on the CDR3 plus reference TRBV5-1 and TRBJ2-3, the full variable domain is KAGVTQTPRYLIKTRGQQVTLSCSPISGHRSVSWYQQTPGQGLQFLFEYFSETQRNKGNFPGRFSGRQFSNSRSEMNVSTLELGDSALYLCASSSSGLAGTDTQYFGPGTRLTVL.